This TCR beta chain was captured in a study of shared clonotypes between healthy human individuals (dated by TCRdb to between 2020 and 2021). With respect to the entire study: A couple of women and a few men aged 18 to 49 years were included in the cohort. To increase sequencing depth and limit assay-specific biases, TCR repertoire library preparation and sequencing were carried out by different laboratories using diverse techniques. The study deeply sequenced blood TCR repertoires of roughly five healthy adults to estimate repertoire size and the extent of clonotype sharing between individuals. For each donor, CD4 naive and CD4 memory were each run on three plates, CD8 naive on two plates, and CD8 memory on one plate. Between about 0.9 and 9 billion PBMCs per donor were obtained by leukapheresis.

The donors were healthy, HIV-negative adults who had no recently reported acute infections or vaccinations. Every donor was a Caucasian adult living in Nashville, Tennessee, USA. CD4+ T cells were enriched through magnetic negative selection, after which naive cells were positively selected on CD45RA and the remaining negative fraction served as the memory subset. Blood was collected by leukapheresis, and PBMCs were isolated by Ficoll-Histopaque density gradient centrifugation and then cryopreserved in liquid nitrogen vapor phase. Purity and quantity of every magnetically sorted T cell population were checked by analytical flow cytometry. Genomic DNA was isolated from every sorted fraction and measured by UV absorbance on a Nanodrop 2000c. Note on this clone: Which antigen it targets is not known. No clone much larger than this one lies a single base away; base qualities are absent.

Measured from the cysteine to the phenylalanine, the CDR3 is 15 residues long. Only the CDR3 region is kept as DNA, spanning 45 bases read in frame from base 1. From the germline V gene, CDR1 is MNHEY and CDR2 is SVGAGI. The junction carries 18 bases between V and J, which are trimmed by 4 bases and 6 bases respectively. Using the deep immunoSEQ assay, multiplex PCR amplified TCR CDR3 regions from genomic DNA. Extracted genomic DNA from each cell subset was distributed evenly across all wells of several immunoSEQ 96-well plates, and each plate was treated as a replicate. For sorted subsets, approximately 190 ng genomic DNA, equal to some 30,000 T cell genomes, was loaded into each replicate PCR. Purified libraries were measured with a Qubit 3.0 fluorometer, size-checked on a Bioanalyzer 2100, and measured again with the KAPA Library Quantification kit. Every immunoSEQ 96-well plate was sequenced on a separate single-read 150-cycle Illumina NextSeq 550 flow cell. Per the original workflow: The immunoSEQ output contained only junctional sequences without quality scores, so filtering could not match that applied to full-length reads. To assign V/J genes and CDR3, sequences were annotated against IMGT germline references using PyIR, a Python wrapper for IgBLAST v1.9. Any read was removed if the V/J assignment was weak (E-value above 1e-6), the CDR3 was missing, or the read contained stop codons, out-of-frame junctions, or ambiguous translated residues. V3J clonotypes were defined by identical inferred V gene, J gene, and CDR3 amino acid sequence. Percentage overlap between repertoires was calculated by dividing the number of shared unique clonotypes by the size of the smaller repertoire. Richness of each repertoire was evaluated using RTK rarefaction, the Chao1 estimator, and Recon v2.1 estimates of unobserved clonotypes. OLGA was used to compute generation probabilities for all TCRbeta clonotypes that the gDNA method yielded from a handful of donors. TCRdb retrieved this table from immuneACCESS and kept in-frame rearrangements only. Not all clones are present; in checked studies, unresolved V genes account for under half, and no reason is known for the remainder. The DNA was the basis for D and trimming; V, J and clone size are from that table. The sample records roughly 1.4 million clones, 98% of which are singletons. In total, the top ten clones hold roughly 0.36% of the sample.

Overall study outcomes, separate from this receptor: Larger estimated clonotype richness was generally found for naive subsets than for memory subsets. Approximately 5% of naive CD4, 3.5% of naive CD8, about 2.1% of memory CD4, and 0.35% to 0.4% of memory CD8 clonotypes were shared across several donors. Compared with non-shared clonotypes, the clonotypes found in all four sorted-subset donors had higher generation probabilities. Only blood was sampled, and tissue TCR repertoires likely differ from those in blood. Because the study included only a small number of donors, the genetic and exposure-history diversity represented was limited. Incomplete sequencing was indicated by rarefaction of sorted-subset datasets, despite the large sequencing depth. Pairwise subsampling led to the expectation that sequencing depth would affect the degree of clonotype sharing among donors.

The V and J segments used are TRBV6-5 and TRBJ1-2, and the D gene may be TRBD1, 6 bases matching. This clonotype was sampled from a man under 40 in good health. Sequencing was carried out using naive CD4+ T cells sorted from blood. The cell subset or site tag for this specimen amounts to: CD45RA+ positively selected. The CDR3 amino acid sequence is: CASSLMRTASNGYTF. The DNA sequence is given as TGTGCCAGCAGTTTGATGAGGACAGCCAGCAATGGCTACACCTTC.